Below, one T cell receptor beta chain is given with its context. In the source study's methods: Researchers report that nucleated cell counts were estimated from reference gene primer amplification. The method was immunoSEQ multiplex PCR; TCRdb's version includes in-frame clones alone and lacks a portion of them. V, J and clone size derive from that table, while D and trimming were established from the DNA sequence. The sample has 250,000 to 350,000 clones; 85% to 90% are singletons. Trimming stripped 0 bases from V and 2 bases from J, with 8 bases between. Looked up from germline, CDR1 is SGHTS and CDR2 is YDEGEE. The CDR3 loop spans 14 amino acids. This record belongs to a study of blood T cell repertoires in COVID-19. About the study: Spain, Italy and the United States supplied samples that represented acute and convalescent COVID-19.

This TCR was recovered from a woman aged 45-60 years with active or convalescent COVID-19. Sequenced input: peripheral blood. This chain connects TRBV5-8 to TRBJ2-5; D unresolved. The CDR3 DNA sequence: TGTGCCAGCAGCTTGGGCTTCACTCAAGAGACCCAGTACTTC. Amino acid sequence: CASSLGFTQETQYF.